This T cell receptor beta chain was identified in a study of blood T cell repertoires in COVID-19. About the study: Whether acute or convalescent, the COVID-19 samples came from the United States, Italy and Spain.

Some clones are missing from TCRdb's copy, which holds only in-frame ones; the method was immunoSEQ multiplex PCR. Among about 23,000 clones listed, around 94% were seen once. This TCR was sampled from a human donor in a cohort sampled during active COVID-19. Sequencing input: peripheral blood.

CDR3 protein: CASSFGGSNQPQHF. CDR3 DNA: TGTGCCAGCAGCTTCGGGGGGAGCAATCAGCCCCAGCATTTT. This chain links TRBV5-6 with TRBJ1-5; D might be TRBD1 (5 bases). The CDR3 is 14 amino acids. Deletions cut 2 bases from V and 1 base from J, with 7 bases between. Germline V gene data show CDR1 as SGHDT and CDR2 as YYEEEE.